Each of the 28 T cell receptor beta chains below was sequenced from the same sample in a study of blood T cell repertoires in COVID-19 (dated by TCRdb to the early 2020s). The library came from the immunoSEQ multiplex PCR assay. Entries here come from immuneACCESS through TCRdb and include only in-frame sequences with V and J called. Some clones fail to appear in such tables; in the studies checked, an unresolved V gene covers under half of the shortfall, and the cause of the remainder is unknown. The sample table holds approximately 300,000 clones, of which approximately 90% were seen once. The ten top clones hold about 6.8% of the sample. The sample taken for sequencing was peripheral blood. All receptors come from a woman in her 30s with COVID-19, enrolled during active disease.

This chain links TRBV9 with TRBJ2-1, with 7 bases that match TRBD2. V gave up 2 bases and J gave up 8 bases; unmatched junction bases: 7. Germline values: CDR1 SGDLS, CDR2 YYNGEE. The CDR3 runs to 14 residues. This CDR3 reads CASSVGGRADEQFF. DNA of the CDR3: TGTGCCAGCAGCGTGGGCGGGAGAGCCGATGAGCAGTTCTTC.

The rearrangement joins TRBV9 to TRBJ2-1; 7 bases are shared with TRBD2. The germline V gene encodes CDR1 SGDLS and CDR2 YYNGEE. Trimming cost V 3 bases and J 5 bases; bases outside gene matches: 11. There are 16 residues in the CDR3. CDR3 sequence (DNA): TGTGCCAGCAGCGGAGGCCCGGGAGGCCCCCACAATGAGCAGTTCTTC. This sequence encodes CASSGGPGGPHNEQFF.

The chain's CDR3 is CATSTGSEAFF. The DNA of the CDR3 is TGTGCCACCAGTACAGGCTCCGAAGCTTTCTTT. The rearrangement uses TRBV24-1 and TRBJ1-1; perhaps TRBD1 as D (5 bases). This CDR3 contains 11 residues. Trimming cost V 6 bases and J 8 bases, with 9 bases left between them. Germline-derived CDR1 and CDR2 are KGHDR and SFDVKD.

The rearrangement uses TRBV3-1 (or the pseudogene TRBV3-2) and TRBJ2-1; 12 nucleotides align to TRBD2. Germline CDR1 LGHDT, CDR2 YNNKEL (reference sequence). The ends lost 4 bases at V and 6 bases at J; junction bases unmatched: 4. The CDR3 has 15 residues. The CDR3 spells CASSPGLAGSNEQFF. The CDR3 DNA reads as TGTGCCAGCAGCCCTGGACTAGCGGGATCCAATGAGCAGTTCTTC.

V is TRBV7-3 and J is TRBJ2-1, with TRBD2 matching over 10 bases. V was clipped by 6 bases and J by 4 bases; unmatched bases: 12. This CDR3 contains 17 residues. Per germline, CDR1 SGHTA and CDR2 FQGTGA. The CDR3, as DNA: TGTGCCAGCAGTGGGACTAGCGCTGAGGCAGGGTACAATGAGCAGTTCTTC. Translation gives CASSGTSAEAGYNEQFF.

V is TRBV24-1 and J is TRBJ2-5; 8 nucleotides line up with TRBD1. Per the germline V gene, CDR1 is KGHDR and CDR2 is SFDVKD. J was trimmed by 1 base and V by 4 bases; bases with no gene match: 7. The CDR3 runs 16 residues. CDR3 protein: CATSDPRGPAQETQYF. Here the CDR3 DNA reads TGTGCCACCAGTGACCCCAGGGGGCCGGCCCAAGAGACCCAGTACTTC.

The chain recombines TRBV27 with TRBJ2-5; D remains ambiguous. V lost 0 bases and J lost 1, with 9 bases in between. Germline assignment: CDR1 MNHEY and CDR2 SMNVEV (reference sequence). The CDR3 loop spans 15 amino acids. The CDR3 DNA follows: TGTGCCAGCAGTTTATCGAGACAATTCCAAGAGACCCAGTACTTC. Amino acids: CASSLSRQFQETQYF.

This clone has a count of ten or more. J is TRBJ2-1 and V is TRBV6-2 or TRBV6-3, with 8 bases lining up with TRBD2. The CDR3 sequence is 15 residues long. CDR1 and CDR2 from the germline V gene are MNHEY and SVGEGT. Trimming took 6 bases from V and 6 from J; bases not matched to a gene: 10. The CDR3 loop is CASSLSGRNVNEQFF. The CDR3 bases are TGTGCCAGCAGCCTAAGCGGGAGAAACGTCAATGAGCAGTTCTTC.

V and J are TRBV12-5 and TRBJ2-3; D is possibly TRBD1 (5 bases). The CDR3 consists of 12 residues. CDR1 is LGHNT and CDR2 is FRNRAP in the germline V gene. V lost 6 bases and J 5 bases, leaving 9 bases between the germline ends. The CDR3 DNA follows: TGTGCTAGTGGCCAGGGTGGAGATACGCAGTATTTT. This translates into CASGQGGDTQYF.

This clone was observed a handful of times. The V gene is TRBV19, the J gene TRBJ2-1; TRBD2 matches 10 bases. This CDR3 is built from 16 residues. Trimming at V came to 4 bases and at J to 4 bases, leaving 7 bases not matched to a gene. CDR1 LNHDA and CDR2 SQIVND come from the germline V gene (reference sequence). The CDR3 is CASSKGSGRVYNEQFF. In nucleotides, the CDR3 is TGTGCCAGTAGTAAAGGAAGCGGGAGGGTTTACAATGAGCAGTTCTTC.

This chain uses TRBV28 with TRBJ2-7; possible D gene TRBD1, 6 bases. The germline CDR1 and CDR2 sequences are MDHEN and SYDVKM. V lost 6 bases to trimming and J lost 0 bases, with 15 bases between them. The CDR3 has 15 residues. CDR3 region: CASSPLDSISYEQYF. CDR3 nucleotides: TGTGCCAGCAGCCCGTTGGACAGCATCTCCTACGAGCAGTACTTC.

The CDR3 here is CASRLRGSGTDTQYF. CDR3 coding DNA: TGTGCCAGCAGGTTACGAGGGAGCGGCACAGATACGCAGTATTTT. The chain recombines TRBV6-5 with TRBJ2-3; D possibly corresponds to TRBD2 (5 bases). CDR3 size: 15 residues. Germline CDR1 and CDR2: MNHEY and SVGAGI. V lost 6 bases and J 1 base, leaving 14 bases between the germline ends.

This rearrangement joins TRBV5-1 to TRBJ2-7, with 8 bases matching TRBD2. The CDR3 totals 13 residues. Trimming at V came to 3 bases and at J to 3 bases, leaving 2 bases not matched to a gene. The V gene's germline CDR1 is SGHRS and CDR2 YFSETQ. The CDR3, as DNA: TGCGCCAGCAGCTCTGGGACTAGCTACGAGCAGTACTTC. Its protein is CASSSGTSYEQYF.

The chain employs TRBV11-1 and TRBJ2-7; weak D call: TRBD1 (6 bases). The CDR3 is 16 amino acids. Per the germline V gene, CDR1 is SGHAT and CDR2 is FQDESV (reference sequence). V was cut by 0 bases and J by 0 bases, with 12 bases left in between. The CDR3: CASSLAQGQNSYEQYF. As DNA, the CDR3 is TGTGCCAGCAGCTTAGCGCAAGGACAGAACTCCTACGAGCAGTACTTC.

This clone ranks as medium-sized. The V call is TRBV11-2, the J call TRBJ1-1; TRBD1 is a possible D gene (6 bases). Per the germline V gene, CDR1 is SGHAT and CDR2 is FQNNGV. This CDR3 is 15 amino acids long. V was trimmed by 6 bases and J by 1 base, leaving 15 bases between them. The CDR3 protein is CASRPVAQGNTEAFF. The CDR3 DNA sequence: TGTGCCAGCAGGCCAGTAGCACAGGGGAACACTGAAGCTTTCTTT.

To note about this clone: One junction end does not reproduce the germline sequence, and a read error may be involved. The chain has TRBV7-7 and TRBJ2-1; 10 nucleotides line up with TRBD2. The CDR3 extends over 17 amino acids. Germline CDR1 and CDR2: SSHAT and FNYEAQ (reference sequence). CDR3 sequence reads: CASSLGASGSGYNEQFF. Here the CDR3 DNA reads TGTGCTAGCAGCTTAGGGGCTAGCGGGAGCGGGTACAATGAGCAGTTCTTC.

J is TRBJ1-4 and V is TRBV28; D not resolved. The germline gives CDR1 MDHEN, CDR2 SYDVKM. Deletions cut 3 bases from V and 7 bases from J, with 6 bases between. CDR3 size: 12 residues. DNA for the CDR3: TGTGCCAGCAGTTTCGGAGTTGAAAAACTGTTTTTT. Translating gives CASSFGVEKLFF.

The rearrangement uses TRBV15 and TRBJ1-5, with TRBD1 as a possible D gene (5 bases). The V end was cut by 5 bases, the J end by 4 bases, with 15 bases between. This CDR3 is 15 amino acids long. Germline CDR1 is LNHNV and CDR2 is YYDKDF (reference sequence). CDR3 region: CATSPILGGNQPQHF. The DNA of the CDR3 is TGTGCCACCAGCCCTATCCTCGGGGGAAATCAGCCCCAGCATTTT.

In this sample, this clone turned up once. This sequence joins TRBV10-2 and TRBJ1-5, with D possibly matching TRBD1 (5 bases). CDR3 size: 14 residues. V shed 5 bases and J shed 4 bases, with 12 bases lying between them. Germline CDR1 WSHSY, CDR2 SAAADI. The CDR3: CASSQGARNQPQHF. DNA of the CDR3: TGCGCCAGCAGTCAAGGGGCGCGTAATCAGCCCCAGCATTTT.

The V and J genes are TRBV3-1 (or the pseudogene TRBV3-2) and TRBJ2-7; D gene ambiguous. The CDR3 sequence is 14 residues long. The V gene lost 0 bases and the J gene lost 2 bases, with 8 bases spanning the gap. Per germline, CDR1 LGHDT and CDR2 YNNKEL (reference sequence). The CDR3 reads CASSQDNRAYEQYF. CDR3 DNA sequence: TGTGCCAGCAGCCAAGACAACAGAGCCTACGAGCAGTACTTC.

This sequence joins TRBV7-3 and TRBJ2-1; 9 bases agree with TRBD2. CDR1 SGHTA and CDR2 FQGTGA come from the germline V gene. This CDR3 region has 15 residues. The V segment lost 2 bases and the J segment 2 bases; nucleotides outside the gene matches: 1. The CDR3, as DNA: TGTGCCAGCAGCTTACTAGCGGGACCCTACAATGAGCAGTTCTTC. This codes for CASSLLAGPYNEQFF. The full variable domain, in which reference TRBV7-3 and TRBJ2-1 provide the parts outside the CDR3, is GAGVSQTPSNKVTEKGKYVELRCDPISGHTALYWYRQSLGQGPEFLIYFQGTGAADDSGLPNDRFFAVRPEGSVSTLKIQRTERGDSAVYLCASSLLAGPYNEQFFGPGTRLTVL.

The DNA of the CDR3 is TGTGCCAGCAGCTTGCTAGGGGTCGAGCAGTACTTC. Translation: CASSLLGVEQYF. This chain uses TRBV5-8 with TRBJ2-7, with D perhaps matching TRBD1 (5 bases). The CDR3 runs to 12 residues. Trimming removed 1 base from V and 6 bases from J, with 8 bases in between. Germline V gives CDR1 SGHTS, CDR2 YDEGEE. The variable domain in full, completed from reference TRBV5-8 and TRBJ2-7, reads EAGVTQSPTHLIKTRGQQATLRCSPISGHTSVYWYQQALGLGLQFLLWYDEGEERNRGNFPPRFSGRQFPNYSSELNVNALELEDSALYLCASSLLGVEQYFGPGTRLTVT.

The V and J genes are TRBV18 and TRBJ1-2, with a possible D match to TRBD1 (6 bases). The V gene lost 3 bases and the J gene lost 6 bases, with 11 bases spanning the gap. CDR1 and CDR2 (germline): KGHSH, LQKENI. The CDR3 is 13 amino acids. The CDR3 sequence is CASSPNREDGYTF. The CDR3 DNA is TGTGCCAGCTCACCCAACAGGGAAGATGGCTACACCTTC.

This clone turned up a few times. The chain combines TRBV6-5 with TRBJ2-7, with a possible D match to TRBD2 (5 bases). The germline gives CDR1 MNHEY, CDR2 SVGAGI. The CDR3 covers 14 residues. The V end lost 6 bases, the J end lost 6 bases, and 18 bases lay between the germline ends. CDR3 sequence: CASRGRGPPGEQYF. The CDR3 DNA follows: TGTGCCAGCAGGGGGAGAGGTCCCCCAGGCGAGCAGTACTTC.

DNA of the CDR3: TGTGCCAGCAGTTACCGGGACAGGGGATACGAGCAGTACTTC. It codes for CASSYRDRGYEQYF. V and J are TRBV6-5 and TRBJ2-7, with TRBD1 matching over 10 bases. With 2 bases clipped from V and 4 bases from J, the junction kept 2 bases outside the gene matches. Looked up from germline, CDR1 is MNHEY and CDR2 is SVGAGI. The CDR3 totals 14 residues.

The chain links TRBV9 to TRBJ2-7; D is ambiguous. The CDR3 is 15 residues long. Trimming shortened V by 4 bases and J by 0 bases, and 14 bases separated the two germline ends. CDR1 is SGDLS, CDR2 YYNGEE, per germline. In nucleotides, the CDR3 is TGTGCCAGCAGCTTCACTTCCACCCCCTCCTACGAGCAGTACTTC. Translation: CASSFTSTPSYEQYF. The entire variable domain, with the rest obtained from reference TRBV9 and TRBJ2-7, is as follows: DSGVTQTPKHLITATGQRVTLRCSPRSGDLSVYWYQQSLDQGLQFLIQYYNGEERAKGNILERFSAQQFPDLHSELNLSSLELGDSALYFCASSFTSTPSYEQYFGPGTRLTVT.

The J gene is TRBJ2-5, the V gene TRBV7-3; D is perhaps TRBD1 (5 bases). Germline-derived CDR1 and CDR2 are SGHTA and FQGTGA. Trimming shortened V by 3 bases and J by 4 bases, and 9 bases separated the two germline ends. This CDR3 has 13 residues. The CDR3 loop is CASSFQGGETQYF. The CDR3 DNA reads TGTGCCAGCAGCTTCCAGGGTGGAGAGACCCAGTACTTC.

This sequence joins TRBV5-8 and TRBJ2-5, with 9 positions matching TRBD1. This CDR3 is built from 15 residues. The germline V gene encodes CDR1 SGHTS and CDR2 YDEGEE. Germline trimming cut 0 bases from V and 5 bases from J; bases unmatched to any gene: 5. CDR3 DNA sequence: TGTGCCAGCAGCTTGGGGGACAGGGATGGGGAGACCCAGTACTTC. This codes for CASSLGDRDGETQYF.